The source of this T cell receptor beta chain is a study of T-cell memory formation after mild COVID-19. TCRdb re-derived calls from the 5' RACE reads in MiXCR, one entry per CDR3 protein. This sample yields hundreds of thousands of distinct CDR3 sequences, of which 15% to 20% are seen a single time; about 22% belongs to the top ten. This clonotype was seen a handful of times. What it binds is unknown. The CDR3 runs 13 residues. Germline CDR1 GTSNPN, CDR2 SVGIG (reference sequence). Trimming pared 2 bases from V and 4 bases from J, leaving 11 bases between. Findings and caveats of the study: The study found balanced CD4/CD8 in clones contracting day 15 to 85 and a CD4+ lean in later expanders.

This chain connects TRBV30 to TRBJ1-1; maybe TRBD1 (6 bases). The specimen was PBMCs or a T cell subset sorted from them (not recorded which). The sequence was collected from a young man who had mild COVID-19 (a few samples of this study predate the infection). Cell type and time point are not known. Written as DNA, the CDR3 is TGTGCCTGGAGTCGCTCGGGGGCCACTGAAGCTTTCTTT. Its translation: CAWSRSGATEAFF.